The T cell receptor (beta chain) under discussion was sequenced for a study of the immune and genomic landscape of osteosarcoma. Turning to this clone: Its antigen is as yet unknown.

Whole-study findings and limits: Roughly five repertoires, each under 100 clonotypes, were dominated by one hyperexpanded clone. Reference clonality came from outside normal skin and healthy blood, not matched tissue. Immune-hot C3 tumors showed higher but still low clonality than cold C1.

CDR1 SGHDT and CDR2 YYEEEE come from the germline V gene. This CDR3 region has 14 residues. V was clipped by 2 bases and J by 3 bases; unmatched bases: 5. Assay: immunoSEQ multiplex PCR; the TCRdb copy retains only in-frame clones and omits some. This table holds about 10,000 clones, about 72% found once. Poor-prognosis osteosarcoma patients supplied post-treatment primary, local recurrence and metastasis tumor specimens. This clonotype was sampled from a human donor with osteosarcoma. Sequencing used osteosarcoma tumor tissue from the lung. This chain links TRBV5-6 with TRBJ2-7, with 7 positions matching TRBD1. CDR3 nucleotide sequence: TGTGCCAGCAGCTTCAGGACAGGCAACTACGAGCAGTACTTC. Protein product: CASSFRTGNYEQYF.